One T cell receptor (beta chain) is described in this entry. The record originates from a study of T cell responses to AZD1222 COVID-19 vaccine. Method: immunoSEQ multiplex PCR; TCRdb's copy keeps in-frame clones and lacks some. Of around 180,000 clones in the sample, 75% to 90% were seen once. This sequence originates from an adult in good health. Sequencing was performed on peripheral blood, taken on day 0 of AZD1222 vaccination.

The CDR3 reads CASSLVQGFGYTF. For the CDR3, the DNA is TGTGCCAGCAGCTTGGTTCAGGGGTTTGGCTACACCTTC. This chain links TRBV7-9 with TRBJ1-2, with D tentatively TRBD1 (6 bases). The germline gives CDR1 SEHNR, CDR2 FQNEAQ (reference sequence). The V gene lost 3 bases and the J gene lost 7 bases, with 12 bases spanning the gap. The CDR3 runs 13 residues.